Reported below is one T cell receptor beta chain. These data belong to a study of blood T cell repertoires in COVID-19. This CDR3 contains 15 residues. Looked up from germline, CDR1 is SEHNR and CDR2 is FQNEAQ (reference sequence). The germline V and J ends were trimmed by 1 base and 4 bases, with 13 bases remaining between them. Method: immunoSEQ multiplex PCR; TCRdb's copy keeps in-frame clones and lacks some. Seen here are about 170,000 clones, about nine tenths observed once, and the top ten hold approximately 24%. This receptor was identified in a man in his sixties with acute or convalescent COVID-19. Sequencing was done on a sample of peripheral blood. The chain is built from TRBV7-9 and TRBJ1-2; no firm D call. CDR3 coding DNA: TGTGCCAGCAGCTTAGGTGGACGGGGAATCTATGGCTACACCTTC. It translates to CASSLGGRGIYGYTF.